The 32 T cell receptor beta chains in this list originate from one sample, sequenced in a study of blood T cell repertoires in COVID-19. This table comes from immunoSEQ multiplex PCR, and its TCRdb copy is limited to in-frame clones, with some not included. The sample shows 110,000 to 150,000 clones, more than 75% of them seen only once. The sample taken for sequencing was peripheral blood. These receptors all come from a woman of 80 years or more with acute or convalescent COVID-19.

The gene calls are TRBV23-1 and TRBJ2-7; TRBD1 aligns across 7 bases. TRBV23-1 is assigned to the ORF class and has an uncertain function. The CDR3 sequence is 15 residues long. V was pared by 3 bases and J by 6 bases, with 11 bases of the junction left unmatched. The CDR3 spells CASSQERQGVSEQYF. Written as DNA, the CDR3 is TGCGCCAGCAGTCAGGAGAGGCAGGGGGTGAGCGAGCAGTACTTC.

The CDR3, as DNA: TGTGCCAGCAGCTTGGTGCGGGGAGGCAACACTGAAGCTTTCTTT. This translates into CASSLVRGGNTEAFF. This chain links TRBV5-4 with TRBJ1-1; D unclear. The length of the CDR3 is 15 residues. Trimming pared 0 bases from V and 2 bases from J, leaving 11 bases between. The germline gives CDR1 SGHNT, CDR2 YYREEE (reference sequence).

The chain has TRBV2 and TRBJ2-2, with 8 bases identical to TRBD2. V trimming: 6 bases; J trimming: 5 bases; junction bases outside the gene matches: 2. CDR1 is SNHLY, CDR2 FYNNEI, per germline. The CDR3 runs 13 residues. The CDR3: CASRREGTGELFF. The CDR3 DNA reads as TGTGCCAGCAGACGGGAGGGAACCGGGGAGCTGTTTTTT.

This chain connects TRBV11-2 to TRBJ2-7; possible D gene TRBD2, 5 bases. There are 16 residues in the CDR3. The V end was cut by 2 bases, the J end by 0 bases, with 14 bases between. CDR1 is SGHAT, CDR2 FQNNGV, per germline. The CDR3 region is CASSLRVGGSSYEQYF. The CDR3 region has the DNA TGTGCCAGCAGCTTAAGGGTCGGAGGTAGCTCCTACGAGCAGTACTTC.

V gene TRBV18 combines with J gene TRBJ2-7, with 8 bases identical to TRBD2. V trimming: 0 bases; J trimming: 5 bases; junction bases outside the gene matches: 3. Germline V CDR1 and CDR2: KGHSH, LQKENI. CDR3 length: 14 residues. The CDR3 DNA follows: TGTGCCAGCTCACCACCCGGACTAGCCCACGAGCAGTACTTC. This sequence encodes CASSPPGLAHEQYF.

The gene calls are TRBV28 and TRBJ2-7; no reliable D call. CDR1 and CDR2 (germline): MDHEN, SYDVKM. The CDR3 runs to 13 residues. V was cut by 6 bases and J by 6 bases, with 15 bases left in between. The CDR3 nucleotides read TGTGCCAGCAGCCGTGGAGCGCCCCCCGAGCAGTACTTC. Translated: CASSRGAPPEQYF.

The V call is TRBV5-5, the J call TRBJ2-7; 7 bases align to TRBD1. This CDR3 comprises 15 residues. Germline V gives CDR1 SGHKS, CDR2 YYEKEE (reference sequence). The J segment lost 2 bases and the V segment lost 2 bases, leaving 7 bases of the junction unmatched. CDR3 coding DNA: TGTGCCAGCAGCTTTGGGGACCAGGGGGCCTACGAGCAGTACTTC. Protein sequence: CASSFGDQGAYEQYF.

The chain joins TRBV5-1 to TRBJ2-5; no firm D call. There are 16 residues in the CDR3. Germline CDR1 is SGHRS and CDR2 is YFSETQ. Trimming stripped 3 bases from V and 5 bases from J, with 20 bases between. The CDR3 sequence: CASSSQSPSSRETQYF. CDR3 sequence (DNA): TGCGCCAGCAGCTCTCAATCTCCTAGTTCGAGGGAGACCCAGTACTTC.

This rearrangement joins TRBV2 to TRBJ2-2; 7 nucleotides match TRBD2. With 8 bases clipped from V and 2 bases from J, the junction kept 8 bases outside the gene matches. The CDR3 consists of 15 residues. CDR1 SNHLY and CDR2 FYNNEI come from the germline V gene. CDR3 sequence: CASLRASGNTGELFF. In DNA, the CDR3 is TGTGCCAGCTTGCGGGCTAGCGGAAACACCGGGGAGCTGTTTTTT.

The V and J genes are TRBV7-2 and TRBJ1-5, with unresolved D. Per germline, CDR1 SGHTA and CDR2 FQGNSA. This CDR3 region has 12 residues. V shed 5 bases and J shed 4 bases, with 6 bases lying between them. The CDR3 region has the DNA TGTGCCAGCAGCCCGTATAATCAGCCCCAGCATTTT. Its translation is CASSPYNQPQHF.

V is TRBV7-9 and J is TRBJ2-6; D is ambiguous. Trimming pared 5 bases from V and 4 bases from J, leaving 15 bases between. In germline, CDR1 is SEHNR, CDR2 FQNEAQ (reference sequence). The CDR3 runs 16 residues. CDR3 amino acids: CASSPTGGSGANVLTF. Written as DNA, the CDR3 is TGTGCCAGCAGCCCCACGGGTGGCTCCGGGGCCAACGTCCTGACTTTC.

V is TRBV27 and J is TRBJ1-6; 7 nucleotides agree with TRBD1. V shed 3 bases and J 8 bases; nucleotides not matched to a gene: 7. Germline V gene data show CDR1 as MNHEY and CDR2 as SMNVEV (reference sequence). This CDR3 has 15 residues. The CDR3 here is CASSLMTGIHSPLHF. CDR3 coding DNA: TGTGCCAGCAGTTTGATGACAGGGATCCATTCACCCCTCCACTTT.

The V and J genes are TRBV18 and TRBJ2-7, with D unclear. V was pared by 0 bases and J by 4 bases, with 13 bases between. Germline V gene sequence: CDR1 KGHSH, CDR2 LQKENI. The CDR3 extends over 15 amino acids. The CDR3: CASSPPERYPYEQYF. CDR3 nucleotides: TGTGCCAGCTCACCACCCGAGAGGTACCCTTACGAGCAGTACTTC. Supplemented by reference TRBV18 and TRBJ2-7, the full variable domain reads NAGVMQNPRHLVRRRGQEARLRCSPMKGHSHVYWYRQLPEEGLKFMVYLQKENIIDESGMPKERFSAEFPKEGPSILRIQQVVRGDSAAYFCASSPPERYPYEQYFGPGTRLTVT.

This rearrangement joins TRBV3-1 (or the pseudogene TRBV3-2) to TRBJ2-1; weak D call: TRBD1 (6 bases). Germline V CDR1 and CDR2: LGHDT, YNNKEL (reference sequence). The CDR3 spans 15 residues. V dropped 4 bases and J dropped 7 bases, with 17 bases sitting between them. CDR3 amino acids: CASSLLLGADNEQFF. The CDR3 coding sequence is TGTGCCAGCAGCCTCCTCTTGGGGGCGGATAATGAGCAGTTCTTC.

Concerning this clone itself: At the DNA level, this CDR3 is encoded by other sequences in the same sample as well. V and J are TRBV5-4 and TRBJ2-1; 7 positions match TRBD2. The CDR3 extends over 15 amino acids. Trimming at V came to 5 bases and at J to 4 bases, leaving 9 bases not matched to a gene. Germline V gene sequence: CDR1 SGHNT, CDR2 YYREEE (reference sequence). The CDR3 coding sequence is TGTGCCAGCAGTCCCGGGACGGGGGGTTACAATGAGCAGTTCTTC. Translating gives CASSPGTGGYNEQFF.

The gene calls are TRBV7-9 and TRBJ2-1, with D maybe TRBD2 (6 bases). Trimming removed 5 bases from V and 7 bases from J, with 12 bases in between. Germline values: CDR1 SEHNR, CDR2 FQNEAQ (reference sequence). This CDR3 spans 13 amino acids. CDR3 nucleotide sequence: TGTGCCAGCAGCGTCGGGACTTCGAATGAGCAGTTCTTC. Protein sequence: CASSVGTSNEQFF.

The V call is TRBV2, the J call TRBJ1-1, with unresolved D. Germline V gene sequence: CDR1 SNHLY, CDR2 FYNNEI. Trimming pared 7 bases from V and 4 bases from J, leaving 13 bases between. This CDR3 is built from 13 residues. The CDR3 region is CASKNNPSTEAFF. In DNA form, the CDR3 reads TGTGCCAGCAAGAATAACCCGAGCACTGAAGCTTTCTTT.

V and J are TRBV4-1 and TRBJ2-7, with TRBD1 matching 11 bases. V gave up 3 bases and J gave up 4 bases; unmatched junction bases: 8. Looked up from germline, CDR1 is MGHRA and CDR2 is YSYEKL. This CDR3 has 16 residues. The chain's CDR3 is CASSQLPGQGVYEQYF. CDR3 coding DNA: TGCGCCAGCAGCCAGCTCCCGGGACAGGGGGTGTACGAGCAGTACTTC.

The chain uses TRBV20-1 and TRBJ2-7; D not certain. Germline-derived CDR1 and CDR2 are DFQATT and SNEGSKA (reference sequence). V was cut by 0 bases and J by 2 bases, with 2 bases left in between. The CDR3 totals 11 residues. In DNA, the CDR3 is TGCAGTGCTAGAGACGCCTACGAGCAGTACTTC. This codes for CSARDAYEQYF.

The rearrangement uses TRBV27 and TRBJ2-2; no firm D call. Germline V gives CDR1 MNHEY, CDR2 SMNVEV (reference sequence). The CDR3 length is 16 residues. Trimming took off 6 bases at V and 0 bases at J, with 14 bases between the two ends. The DNA for the CDR3 is TGTGCCAGCAGCTCCCCAGTCGAATCGAACACCGGGGAGCTGTTTTTT. Residues: CASSSPVESNTGELFF.

The chain links TRBV19 to TRBJ1-1, with D uncertain. Germline CDR1 LNHDA, CDR2 SQIVND (reference sequence). This CDR3 is built from 14 residues. V lost 1 base and J 5 bases, leaving 11 bases between the germline ends. The CDR3 spells CASSIGPRGTEAFF. In nucleotides, the CDR3 is TGTGCCAGTAGTATAGGCCCCCGGGGTACTGAAGCTTTCTTT.

The J gene is TRBJ1-2, the V gene TRBV5-1; no reliable D call. Germline V gene lookup returns CDR1 SGHRS and CDR2 YFSETQ. Trimming stripped 4 bases from V and 10 bases from J, with 20 bases between. This CDR3 comprises 14 residues. The CDR3 spells CASSPRPDSPYYTF. In DNA form, the CDR3 reads TGCGCCAGCAGCCCCCGTCCTGACTCACCTTACTACACCTTC.

V gene TRBV9 combines with J gene TRBJ2-7, with D possibly TRBD2 on 5 matching bases. V lost 1 base and J lost 3, with 11 bases in between. Per the germline V gene, CDR1 is SGDLS and CDR2 is YYNGEE. This CDR3 is built from 14 residues. In DNA, the CDR3 is TGTGCCAGCAGCGTAAGTCGGGATATCTACGAGCAGTACTTC. Amino acid sequence: CASSVSRDIYEQYF. The full variable domain, completed using reference TRBV9 and TRBJ2-7, is DSGVTQTPKHLITATGQRVTLRCSPRSGDLSVYWYQQSLDQGLQFLIQYYNGEERAKGNILERFSAQQFPDLHSELNLSSLELGDSALYFCASSVSRDIYEQYFGPGTRLTVT.

V and J are TRBV6-6 and TRBJ1-2, with a weak D call TRBD1 (6 bases). V gave up 4 bases and J gave up 0 bases, with 15 bases separating them. The CDR3 contains 16 residues. CDR1 and CDR2 from the germline V gene are MNHNY and SVGAGI (reference sequence). In nucleotides, the CDR3 is TGTGCCAGCAGTTTAAACAGGGAACTACCTAACTATGGCTACACCTTC. Its translation: CASSLNRELPNYGYTF.

This clone turned up a few times. This chain uses TRBV7-8 with TRBJ2-7, with 10 bases matching TRBD1. After removal of 0 bases from V and 5 bases from J, the junction contained 10 bases not matched to a gene. CDR1 and CDR2 from the germline V gene are SGHVS and FQNEAQ. The CDR3 has 17 residues. The CDR3 loop is CASSLARWGTGAHEQYF. DNA of the CDR3: TGTGCCAGCAGCTTAGCGAGGTGGGGGACAGGGGCCCACGAGCAGTACTTC.

The J gene is TRBJ2-4, the V gene TRBV28, with D perhaps matching TRBD2 (7 bases). The CDR3 extends over 14 amino acids. Germline V gene data show CDR1 as MDHEN and CDR2 as SYDVKM. The ends were cut back, 6 bases at V and 9 bases at J, with 18 bases in the middle. Here the CDR3 DNA reads TGTGCCAGCAGCCCCGTCAGGGGAGGGGGCATTCAGTACTTC. Translated, it gives CASSPVRGGGIQYF. Combining the CDR3 with reference TRBV28 and TRBJ2-4 gives the whole variable domain DVKVTQSSRYLVKRTGEKVFLECVQDMDHENMFWYRQDPGLGLRLIYFSYDVKMKEKGDIPEGYSVSREKKERFSLILESASTNQTSMYLCASSPVRGGGIQYFGAGTRLSVL.

The rearrangement links TRBV6-5 to TRBJ2-5; 9 bases fit TRBD2. There are 13 residues in the CDR3. From germline, CDR1 is MNHEY and CDR2 SVGAGI. The CDR3 loop reads CATSGGLGETQYF. The CDR3 nucleotides read TGTGCTACCAGCGGGGGGTTGGGAGAGACCCAGTACTTC.

In this sample, this clone turned up a few times. V gene TRBV3-1 (or the pseudogene TRBV3-2) combines with J gene TRBJ1-2, with 9 bases matching TRBD1. This CDR3 is 16 amino acids long. V shed 0 bases, J shed 5 bases, and the junction held 7 bases outside the gene matches. Germline V gives CDR1 LGHDT, CDR2 YNNKEL (reference sequence). The CDR3 protein is CASSQELGQGRYGYTF. Written as DNA, the CDR3 is TGTGCCAGCAGCCAAGAATTGGGACAGGGCAGGTATGGCTACACCTTC.

This sequence joins TRBV19 and TRBJ2-2; 12 bases are a match to TRBD2. Per the germline V gene, CDR1 is LNHDA and CDR2 is SQIVND (reference sequence). The CDR3 is made up of 18 amino acids. J gave up 6 bases and V 0 bases, and 8 bases lay outside the gene matches. For the CDR3, the DNA is TGTGCCAGTAGTATAGAATCTATACTAGCGGGAGGCCCCGGGGAGCTGTTTTTT. This sequence encodes CASSIESILAGGPGELFF. The full variable domain, rest sourced from reference TRBV19 and TRBJ2-2, is DGGITQSPKYLFRKEGQNVTLSCEQNLNHDAMYWYRQDPGQGLRLIYYSQIVNDFQKGDIAEGYSVSREKKESFPLTVTSAQKNPTAFYLCASSIESILAGGPGELFFGEGSRLTVL.

The chain links TRBV10-3 to TRBJ1-3; 9 nucleotides line up with TRBD1. The CDR3 has 14 residues. Germline trimming cut 7 bases from V and 1 base from J; bases unmatched to any gene: 2. Germline assignment: CDR1 ENHRY and CDR2 SYGVKD. The CDR3 loop is CAINDRGSGNTIYF. CDR3 bases: TGTGCCATCAACGACAGGGGGTCTGGAAACACCATATATTTT.

This clone appeared a single time. V and J are TRBV19 and TRBJ1-5; no definite D call. V lost 3 bases, J lost 1 base, and 7 bases lay in between. Germline values: CDR1 LNHDA, CDR2 SQIVND (reference sequence). The CDR3 extends over 14 amino acids. The CDR3 bases are TGTGCCAGTAGTATTGATAGAAGCAATCAGCCCCAGCATTTT. Protein: CASSIDRSNQPQHF.

This clone occurred once. The CDR3 sequence is CASSPSGSRGPQETQYF. The CDR3 coding sequence is TGCGCCAGCAGCCCATCTGGATCAAGGGGGCCCCAAGAGACCCAGTACTTC. This chain joins TRBV4-1 and TRBJ2-5; 7 nucleotides align to TRBD1. Germline lookup yields CDR1 MGHRA and CDR2 YSYEKL. With V trimmed by 4 bases and J by 1 base, 12 bases remained unmatched. The CDR3 length is 17 residues.